This T cell receptor (beta chain) was sequenced in a study of a mutant IDH1 vaccine in newly diagnosed glioma. Across the study: The first vaccination came 4-6 weeks after radiotherapy alone, or with temozolomide cycles.

Some clones are missing from TCRdb's copy, which holds only in-frame ones; the method was immunoSEQ multiplex PCR. This sample has under 55,000 clones, with more than 85% found just once. Regarding time point: week 11, during vaccination. A 20-mer mutant IDH1 peptide at 300 ug was injected subcutaneously with topical imiquimod. About this clone: Its antigen remains unidentified.

The CDR3 consists of 12 residues. Germline V lookup: CDR1 MDHEN, CDR2 SYDVKM. The V end lost 2 bases, the J end lost 6 bases, and 7 bases lay between the germline ends. The V call is TRBV28, the J call TRBJ1-2, with D unresolved. This receptor was identified in a man aged 45-60 years with glioma. The specimen comprised PBMCs, sampled from a glioma patient whose treatment included an IDH1 peptide vaccine. DNA for the CDR3: TGTGCCAGCAGTTTAGTAGAGAATGGCTACACCTTC. This encodes CASSLVENGYTF.